This passage covers 9 T cell receptor beta chains from one sample sequenced in a study of shared T cell receptors in the human thymus. Method: immunoSEQ multiplex PCR; TCRdb's copy keeps in-frame clones and lacks some. The table includes about 660,000 clones, more than 70% detected once. These data also formed part of another study, on human thymus T cells.

The sequenced sample was thymocytes. The receptor set was obtained from a boy under three years old with a congenital heart defect.

V is TRBV9 and J is TRBJ2-3, with TRBD2 as a possible D gene (6 bases). Germline V gives CDR1 SGDLS, CDR2 YYNGEE. CDR3 length equals 15 residues. Trimming took 4 bases from V and 4 from J, leaving 16 bases between them. The CDR3 DNA follows: TGTGCCAGCAGCCCGACTAGTAATAATCCAGATACGCAGTATTTT. It encodes CASSPTSNNPDTQYF.

This clone was picked up one time. The gene calls are TRBV5-1 and TRBJ1-1; a weak D match, TRBD1 (6 bases). The V and J ends lost 3 bases and 7 bases respectively, with 22 bases between them. The CDR3 is made up of 16 amino acids. Per germline, CDR1 SGHRS and CDR2 YFSETQ. CDR3 bases: TGCGCCAGCAGCTCGCCGGGACACCACGTTGGGGATGAAGCTTTCTTT. It translates to CASSSPGHHVGDEAFF.

V and J are TRBV7-2 and TRBJ2-5; 8 nucleotides match TRBD1. The CDR3 spans 15 residues. Germline V gene sequence: CDR1 SGHTA, CDR2 FQGNSA. V dropped 2 bases and J dropped 4; count of bases not matched to a gene: 6. The CDR3 reads CASSLFGTGPETQYF. In DNA form, the CDR3 reads TGTGCCAGCAGCTTATTCGGGACAGGTCCAGAGACCCAGTACTTC. Drawing the rest from reference TRBV7-2 and TRBJ2-5, the complete variable domain is GAGVSQSPSNKVTEKGKDVELRCDPISGHTALYWYRQSLGQGLEFLIYFQGNSAPDKSGLPSDRFSAERTGGSVSTLTIQRTQQEDSAVYLCASSLFGTGPETQYFGPGTRLLVL.

The chain employs TRBV4-3 and TRBJ2-1; perhaps TRBD2 as D (5 bases). V lost 0 bases, J lost 8 bases, and 26 bases lay in between. The length of the CDR3 is 19 residues. From germline, CDR1 is LGHNA and CDR2 YSLEER. Here the CDR3 DNA reads TGCGCCAGCAGCCAAGATTACGGGGTGGAGACTCGAAGTAGAGATGAGCAGTTCTTC. Protein sequence: CASSQDYGVETRSRDEQFF.

V and J are TRBV9 and TRBJ2-1, with 14 positions matching TRBD2. This CDR3 region has 19 residues. Germline assignment: CDR1 SGDLS and CDR2 YYNGEE. With V trimmed by 3 bases and J by 1 base, 9 bases remained unmatched. For the CDR3, the DNA is TGTGCCAGCAGCGGCCTCCCTGGGACTAGCGGGAGTTCCTACAATGAGCAGTTCTTC. This sequence encodes CASSGLPGTSGSSYNEQFF. Combining the CDR3 with reference TRBV9 and TRBJ2-1 gives the whole variable domain DSGVTQTPKHLITATGQRVTLRCSPRSGDLSVYWYQQSLDQGLQFLIQYYNGEERAKGNILERFSAQQFPDLHSELNLSSLELGDSALYFCASSGLPGTSGSSYNEQFFGPGTRLTVL.

The rearrangement uses TRBV5-1 and TRBJ2-3; possible D gene TRBD1, 6 bases. There are 14 residues in the CDR3. Trimming cost V 4 bases and J 2 bases, with 11 bases left between them. Germline values: CDR1 SGHRS, CDR2 YFSETQ. The CDR3 nucleotides read TGCGCCAGCAGCCTCGGACAGAACACAGATACGCAGTATTTT. Encoded protein: CASSLGQNTDTQYF.

This clone was seen a single time. The J gene is TRBJ2-1, the V gene TRBV28; D gene unclear. This CDR3 contains 13 residues. CDR1 is MDHEN, CDR2 SYDVKM, per germline. Between the trimmed V and J ends, which lost 4 bases and 6 bases, there was a span of 10 bases. The CDR3 region is CASSSRLSNEQFF. Here the CDR3 DNA reads TGTGCCAGCAGTTCCCGATTGAGCAATGAGCAGTTCTTC.

V and J are TRBV7-2 and TRBJ2-7, with 8 bases identical to TRBD2. The germline V gene has CDR1 SGHTA and CDR2 FQGNSA. With 5 bases clipped from V and 0 bases from J, the junction kept 6 bases outside the gene matches. The CDR3 runs 15 residues. CDR3 sequence: CASSRSGSPSYEQYF. CDR3 sequence (DNA): TGTGCCAGCAGCCGAAGCGGGAGCCCCTCCTACGAGCAGTACTTC.

The chain is built from TRBV28 and TRBJ2-1; D is undetermined. In germline, CDR1 is MDHEN, CDR2 SYDVKM. The V and J ends lost 7 bases and 4 bases respectively, with 5 bases between them. The CDR3 consists of 11 residues. This CDR3 reads CASMLYNEQFF. As DNA, the CDR3 is TGTGCCAGCATGTTATACAATGAGCAGTTCTTC. The full variable domain, rest sourced from reference TRBV28 and TRBJ2-1, is DVKVTQSSRYLVKRTGEKVFLECVQDMDHENMFWYRQDPGLGLRLIYFSYDVKMKEKGDIPEGYSVSREKKERFSLILESASTNQTSMYLCASMLYNEQFFGPGTRLTVL.